A selection of T cell receptor beta chains follows, all from one sample in a study of OX40 agonist ivuxolimab in advanced cancers. Here immunoSEQ multiplex PCR was the method, and the copy in TCRdb shows in-frame clones only, minus some. The profile shows 75,000 to 90,000 clones, less than 95% of them singletons. Sequencing was performed on CD4+ or CD8+ T cells sorted from blood, taken in a trial of the OX40 agonist ivuxolimab. The receptors were sampled from an adult with an advanced solid tumor such as melanoma, head and neck, liver or kidney cancer. The CDR3 runs from the conserved cysteine through the conserved F or W. A D gene is named only where the DNA matches it firmly. Expanded clones are given a class, and other clones once, few, many or no size at all.

clone_size | j_call | v_call | d_call | cdr3_aa | cdr3_nt
- | TRBJ2-1 | TRBV30 | TRBD1 | CAWSYRGQGRDEQFF | TGTGCCTGGAGCTACCGGGGACAGGGGCGGGATGAGCAGTTCTTC
- | TRBJ1-5 | TRBV28 | TRBD1 | CASKWTGGTHQPQHF | TGTGCCAGCAAATGGACAGGGGGCACCCATCAGCCCCAGCATTTT
- | TRBJ2-1 | TRBV28 | TRBD2 | CASSPLGAGGYNEQFF | TGTGCCAGCAGCCCCTTGGGAGCGGGGGGTTACAATGAGCAGTTCTTC
- | TRBJ1-2 | TRBV4-3 | - | CASSRSLGGRAFLNYGYTF | TGCGCCAGCAGCCGAAGTCTGGGGGGCCGTGCCTTCCTTAACTATGGCTACACCTTC
- | TRBJ2-3 | TRBV19 | TRBD1 | CASRGQGTDTQYF | TGTGCCAGTAGGGGACAGGGGACAGATACGCAGTATTTT
- | TRBJ2-5 | TRBV28 | - | CASTRSQGNQETQYF | TGTGCCAGCACTCGTTCTCAGGGGAATCAAGAGACCCAGTACTTC
- | TRBJ2-5 | TRBV28 | TRBD2 | CASSSIAGGHRETQYF | TGTGCCAGCAGTTCCATTGCGGGGGGGCATCGAGAGACCCAGTACTTC
- | TRBJ2-6 | TRBV27 | - | CASSFIPSGANVLTF | TGTGCCAGCAGTTTCATCCCCTCTGGGGCCAACGTCCTGACTTTC
- | TRBJ1-5 | TRBV28 | TRBD1 | CASSLRTGDNQPQHF | TGTGCCAGCAGTCTCCGGACAGGGGACAATCAGCCCCAGCATTTT
- | TRBJ1-2 | TRBV5-1 | - | CASSSSFRQAGYTF | TGCGCCAGCAGCTCTTCGTTTCGTCAGGCGGGCTACACCTTC
- | TRBJ2-1 | TRBV4-3 | TRBD1 | CASSLDRASVNEQFF | TGCGCCAGCAGCCTAGACAGGGCTAGTGTGAATGAGCAGTTCTTC
- | TRBJ1-5 | TRBV15 | - | CATRRERVGEVYQPQHF | TGTGCCACCAGGCGAGAACGGGTTGGCGAGGTATATCAGCCCCAGCATTTT
once | TRBJ1-5 | TRBV6-6 | - | CASSYSGRGGQPQHF | TGTGCCAGCAGTTATTCGGGACGGGGTGGTCAGCCCCAGCATTTT
- | TRBJ2-3 | TRBV28 | - | CASSLCVTGPSDTQYF | TGTGCCAGCAGTTTATGCGTAACGGGCCCCTCTGATACGCAGTATTTT
- | TRBJ2-3 | TRBV21-1 | - | CASSKGEVGTDTQYF | TGTGCCAGCAGCAAAGGGGAGGTTGGGACAGATACGCAGTATTTT
- | TRBJ1-5 | TRBV2 | - | CASSESPFPVRQPQHF | TGTGCCAGCAGTGAATCGCCCTTCCCAGTAAGACAGCCCCAGCATTTT
- | TRBJ2-1 | TRBV9 | TRBD1 | CASSRSTGGKSSYNEQFF | TGTGCCAGCAGCCGAAGCACAGGGGGCAAAAGCTCCTACAATGAGCAGTTCTTC
- | TRBJ1-3 | TRBV28 | - | CASSLLTGSHSGNTIYF | TGTGCCAGCAGTTTATTGACAGGATCACACTCTGGAAACACCATATATTTT
- | TRBJ2-2 | TRBV5-4 | - | CASQTGTGELFF | TGTGCCAGCCAAACGGGGACCGGGGAGCTGTTTTTT
- | TRBJ1-5 | TRBV28 | - | CASSLDLNQPQHF | TGTGCCAGCAGCCTGGACCTGAATCAGCCCCAGCATTTT
- | TRBJ2-1 | TRBV4-1 | - | CASSQEIVNPDNEQFF | TGCGCCAGCAGCCAAGAGATCGTCAACCCTGACAATGAGCAGTTCTTC
- | TRBJ1-2 | TRBV27 | - | CASSGGGRNYGYTF | TGTGCCAGCAGTGGGGGGGGCAGGAACTATGGCTACACCTTC
- | TRBJ1-2 | TRBV7-9 | - | CASSHPQSGYSNYGYTF | TGTGCCAGCAGCCATCCCCAATCAGGGTACTCTAACTATGGCTACACCTTC
- | TRBJ2-1 | TRBV11-2 | - | CASSPPFPAGQLGYNEQFF | TGTGCCAGCAGCCCACCGTTCCCAGCGGGCCAACTGGGCTACAATGAGCAGTTCTTC
- | TRBJ1-1 | TRBV28 | - | CASSSLWGMNTEAFF | TGTGCCAGCAGTTCCCTCTGGGGTATGAACACTGAAGCTTTCTTT
- | TRBJ2-6 | TRBV2 | - | CASRTPGAFGANVLTF | TGTGCCAGCAGGACCCCCGGGGCATTTGGGGCCAACGTCCTGACTTTC
- | TRBJ1-5 | TRBV6-6 | - | CASSYTQIGDQPQHF | TGTGCCAGCAGTTACACGCAGATAGGAGATCAGCCCCAGCATTTT
- | TRBJ2-5 | TRBV28 | - | CASSPWDRQETQYF | TGTGCCAGCAGCCCATGGGATCGCCAAGAGACCCAGTACTTC
- | TRBJ2-7 | TRBV6-5 | - | CASSSGESYEQYF | TGTGCCAGCAGTTCCGGAGAGAGCTACGAGCAGTACTTC
- | TRBJ2-7 | TRBV6-5 | - | CASRTAYEQYF | TGTGCCAGCAGAACAGCCTACGAGCAGTACTTC
- | TRBJ1-2 | TRBV29-1 | - | CSVSGGMDYGYTF | TGCAGCGTTAGTGGGGGTATGGACTATGGCTACACCTTC
- | TRBJ1-5 | TRBV6-5 | - | CASSYGEGNQPQHF | TGTGCCAGCAGTTACGGGGAGGGCAATCAGCCCCAGCATTTT
- | TRBJ2-3 | TRBV28 | - | CASASTDTQYF | TGTGCATCAGCTAGCACAGATACGCAGTATTTT
- | TRBJ1-1 | TRBV27 | TRBD1 | CASSLSQGTMRTEAFF | TGTGCCAGCAGTTTATCACAGGGGACTATGAGGACTGAAGCTTTCTTT
- | TRBJ2-5 | TRBV5-4 | - | CASSFTGQVTQYF | TGTGCCAGCAGCTTTACAGGGCAGGTGACCCAGTACTTC
- | TRBJ1-3 | TRBV6-5 | - | CASRSATTIYF | TGTGCCAGCAGGTCAGCAACCACCATATATTTT
- | TRBJ1-5 | TRBV6-1 | - | CASSGPGGIISGNQPQHF | TGTGCCAGCAGTGGGCCCGGGGGAATCATTAGCGGCAATCAGCCCCAGCATTTT
once | TRBJ2-1 | TRBV4-3 | TRBD1 | CASSQLQGNEQFF | TGCGCCAGCAGCCAACTACAGGGGAATGAGCAGTTCTTC
- | TRBJ1-2 | TRBV30 | - | CAWSVTGDGYTF | TGTGCCTGGAGTGTCACAGGAGATGGCTACACCTTC
- | TRBJ1-2 | TRBV6-1 | - | CASSEGHSSNYGYTF | TGTGCCAGCAGTGAAGGTCACAGCTCCAACTATGGCTACACCTTC
once | TRBJ1-2 | TRBV28 | - | CASSQRQVTTANYGYTF | TGTGCCAGCAGTCAACGACAGGTTACAACGGCTAACTATGGCTACACCTTC
- | TRBJ2-2 | TRBV5-1 | - | CASDILGSGELFF | TGCGCCAGCGACATTTTGGGGTCCGGGGAGCTGTTTTTT
once | TRBJ1-1 | TRBV5-1 | - | CASSFTPGVTEAFF | TGCGCCAGCAGCTTCACGCCTGGGGTAACTGAAGCTTTCTTT
- | TRBJ2-5 | TRBV19 | TRBD2 | CASSTYRLAGGRTVETQYF | TGTGCCAGTAGTACCTACCGACTAGCGGGGGGACGTACCGTGGAGACCCAGTACTTC
- | TRBJ2-5 | TRBV11-3 | - | CASSLVAVSQETQYF | TGTGCCAGCAGCTTAGTTGCGGTGAGCCAAGAGACCCAGTACTTC
- | TRBJ1-2 | TRBV19 | TRBD1 | CATRVWTGGHGYTF | TGTGCCACTCGGGTTTGGACAGGGGGCCATGGCTACACCTTC
- | TRBJ2-3 | TRBV30 | TRBD2 | CAWSVSLAADTQYF | TGTGCCTGGAGTGTATCACTAGCGGCAGATACGCAGTATTTT
- | TRBJ1-1 | TRBV20-1 | - | CSATKAFF | TGCAGTGCTACCAAAGCTTTCTTT
- | TRBJ2-3 | TRBV4-3 | - | CASKNKEGTDTQYF | TGCGCCAGCAAAAATAAAGAAGGGACAGATACGCAGTATTTT
- | TRBJ2-1 | TRBV9 | TRBD2 | CASSVGGGANEQFF | TGTGCCAGCAGCGTGGGCGGGGGGGCTAATGAGCAGTTCTTC
- | TRBJ2-4 | TRBV6-5 | - | CASSPADWGIQYF | TGTGCCAGCAGTCCGGCGGACTGGGGCATTCAGTACTTC
- | TRBJ1-4 | TRBV27 | - | CASSSQEGANEKLFF | TGTGCCAGCAGTTCCCAGGAGGGGGCTAATGAAAAACTGTTTTTT
- | TRBJ1-3 | TRBV28 | - | CASTSESGGNTIYF | TGTGCCAGCACCTCTGAGAGCGGCGGAAACACCATATATTTT
- | TRBJ2-2 | TRBV28 | - | CASSFLTYPTGELFF | TGTGCCAGCAGTTTTTTAACGTATCCCACCGGGGAGCTGTTTTTT
- | TRBJ1-3 | TRBV6-6 | TRBD1 | CASGDRGLGNTIYF | TGTGCCAGCGGAGACAGGGGGCTCGGGAACACCATATATTTT